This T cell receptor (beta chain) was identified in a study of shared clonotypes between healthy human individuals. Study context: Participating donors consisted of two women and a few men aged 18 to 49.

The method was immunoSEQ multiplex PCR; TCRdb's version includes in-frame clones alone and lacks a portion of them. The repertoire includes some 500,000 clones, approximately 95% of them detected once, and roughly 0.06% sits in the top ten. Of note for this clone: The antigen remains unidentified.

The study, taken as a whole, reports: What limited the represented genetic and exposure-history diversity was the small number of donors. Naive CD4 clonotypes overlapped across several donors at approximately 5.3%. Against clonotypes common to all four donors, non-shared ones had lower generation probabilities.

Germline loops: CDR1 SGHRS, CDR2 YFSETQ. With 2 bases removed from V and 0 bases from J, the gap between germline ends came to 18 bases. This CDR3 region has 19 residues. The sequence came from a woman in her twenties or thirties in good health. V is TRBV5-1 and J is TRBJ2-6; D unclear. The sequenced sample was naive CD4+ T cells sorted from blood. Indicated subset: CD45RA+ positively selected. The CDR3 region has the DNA TGCGCCAGCAGCTTAAACGTGGGCAGGCTTCTCTCTGGGGCCAACGTCCTGACTTTC. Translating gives CASSLNVGRLLSGANVLTF.